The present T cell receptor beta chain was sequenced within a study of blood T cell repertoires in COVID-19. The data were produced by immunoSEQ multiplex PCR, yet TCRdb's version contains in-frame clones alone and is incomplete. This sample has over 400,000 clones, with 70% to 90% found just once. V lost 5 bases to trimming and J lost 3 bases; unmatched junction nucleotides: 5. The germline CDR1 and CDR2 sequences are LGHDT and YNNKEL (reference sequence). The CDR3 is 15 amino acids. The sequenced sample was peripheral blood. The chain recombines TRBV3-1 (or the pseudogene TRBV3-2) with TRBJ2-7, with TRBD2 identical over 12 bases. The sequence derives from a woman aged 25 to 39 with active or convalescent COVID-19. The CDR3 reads CASSNLAGGVYEQYF. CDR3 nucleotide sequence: TGTGCCAGCAGCAATCTAGCGGGAGGGGTCTACGAGCAGTACTTC.